Sequencing of this TCR beta chain was carried out in a study of blood T cell repertoires in COVID-19. Background on the study: The cDNA or gDNA used as material had been derived from T cells, B-cell-depleted T cells, or PBMCs.

Unmatched junction bases numbered 7, after V lost 7 bases and J lost 3 bases. The CDR3 contains 15 residues. From germline, CDR1 is MNHEY and CDR2 SVGAGI. Study processing details: From reference gene primer amplification, estimates of nucleated cell counts were derived. TCRdb's copy holds only in-frame clones and misses some; the assay was immunoSEQ multiplex PCR. V and J calls and clone size are as listed in that table; D and trimming were resolved from the DNA. Of some 230,000 clones detected, approximately 83% appear once; the ten largest clones hold around 2%. Sequencing was performed on peripheral blood. This sequence joins TRBV6-5 and TRBJ2-7, with 12 bases matching TRBD2. The TCR comes from a woman aged 55 to 70 with acute or convalescent COVID-19. Here the CDR3 reads CASKWASGGVYEQYF. DNA of the CDR3: TGTGCCAGCAAATGGGCTAGCGGGGGGGTCTACGAGCAGTACTTC.